This T cell receptor beta chain derives from a study of tumor-infiltrating lymphocytes in primary liver carcinoma. Starting material for RNA and DNA co-extraction consisted of roughly 18-34 mg of unsorted bulk tissue. The patients presented with primary liver carcinoma, which was managed through surgical resection. Samples were taken from five separate regions (per tumor). Regarding the study as a whole: Compared with blood, tumor repertoires held significantly more in their top 250 clones. Just about 7-25% of leading clones were found in every one of five regions.

The germline gives CDR1 MNHNS, CDR2 SASEGT. This CDR3 contains 14 residues. From around 500 ng of total RNA, TCR beta-specific cDNA was reverse-transcribed using a constant-region primer. Each TCR beta library was derived from three nested multiplex PCR rounds that employed slightly modified ARM-PCR. For roughly 10 cycles apiece, the opening two PCR rounds ran with TRBV1-TRBV30 forward primers and a C-beta reverse primer. TCRdb processed the multiplex PCR reads anew with MiXCR; each CDR3 protein has one entry. The sample yields 70,000 to 85,000 distinct CDR3 sequences, 60% to 80% seen once. As for this clonotype: Its antigen is unknown. Sequence at one end of the junction differs from germline and may be a read error.

Sequenced: liver tumor tissue from sampling region 4. Subset here: tumor region T4, right-lateral pole. This chain uses TRBV6-1 with TRBJ2-7; D is uncertain. The sequence was obtained from a woman between 55 and 75 years old with primary liver carcinoma and hepatitis B virus infection. The chain's CDR3 is CANSEAFEEYEQYF. Here the CDR3 DNA reads TGTGCCAACAGTGAAGCTTTCGAGGAATACGAGCAGTACTTC.